This passage covers 14 T cell receptor beta chains from one sample sequenced in a study of blood T cell repertoires in COVID-19. Profiling relied on immunoSEQ multiplex PCR, and the TCRdb table lists in-frame clones only, not all of them. The sample shows some 320,000 clones, about 88% of them seen only once. Sequencing was carried out using PBMCs or T cells enriched from blood (not recorded which). These receptors were taken from a man aged 55 to 70 who had recovered from COVID-19.

The sample holds a few counts of this clone. The gene calls are TRBV29-1 and TRBJ2-3, with 12 bases lining up with TRBD1. V trimming: 6 bases; J trimming: 3 bases; junction bases outside the gene matches: 7. CDR3 length: 15 residues. In germline, CDR1 is SQVTM, CDR2 ANQGSEA. CDR3 in DNA: TGCAGCGTGACATTGGGACAGGGGGCAACAGATACGCAGTATTTT. Translation: CSVTLGQGATDTQYF.

The chain recombines TRBV27 with TRBJ2-4; D is unclear. CDR1 MNHEY and CDR2 SMNVEV come from the germline V gene (reference sequence). The CDR3 loop spans 14 amino acids. The V and J ends lost 5 bases and 0 bases respectively, with 8 bases between them. The CDR3 DNA reads as TGTGCCAGCAGTCTAGGCGGAGCCAAAAACATTCAGTACTTC. Its protein is CASSLGGAKNIQYF.

The rearrangement joins TRBV6-2 or TRBV6-3 to TRBJ2-3, with TRBD2 matching over 10 bases. Germline lookup yields CDR1 MNHEY and CDR2 SVGEGT. This CDR3 comprises 18 residues. Trimming removed 2 bases from V and 2 bases from J; junction bases left unmatched: 10. CDR3: CASSYAGLSGGTTDTQYF. The DNA for the CDR3 is TGTGCCAGCAGTTACGCCGGGCTTAGCGGGGGGACCACAGATACGCAGTATTTT.

The rearrangement links TRBV5-6 to TRBJ2-3; D might be TRBD2 (6 bases). V lost 1 base to trimming and J lost 6 bases, with 15 bases between them. The germline V gene encodes CDR1 SGHDT and CDR2 YYEEEE. This CDR3 is built from 15 residues. CDR3 sequence reads: CASSLWVAERDTQYF. Here the CDR3 DNA reads TGTGCCAGCAGCTTGTGGGTAGCGGAACGGGATACGCAGTATTTT.

The rearrangement uses TRBV5-1 and TRBJ1-6, with a weak D call TRBD1 (6 bases). Germline lookup yields CDR1 SGHRS and CDR2 YFSETQ. This CDR3 is built from 17 residues. V was clipped by 1 base and J by 0 bases, with 11 bases between them. This CDR3 reads CASSLSGQISYNSPLHF. The CDR3 DNA is TGCGCCAGCAGCTTGAGCGGACAGATCTCCTATAATTCACCCCTCCACTTT. Together with reference TRBV5-1 and TRBJ1-6, the CDR3 gives the full variable domain: KAGVTQTPRYLIKTRGQQVTLSCSPISGHRSVSWYQQTPGQGLQFLFEYFSETQRNKGNFPGRFSGRQFSNSRSEMNVSTLELGDSALYLCASSLSGQISYNSPLHFGNGTRLTVT.

This chain links TRBV7-2 with TRBJ2-3; 7 nucleotides match TRBD2. The CDR3 loop spans 17 amino acids. Per the germline V gene, CDR1 is SGHTA and CDR2 is FQGNSA. V lost 1 base to trimming and J lost 0 bases; unmatched junction nucleotides: 7. CDR3 sequence (DNA): TGTGCCAGCAGCTTAGAGGTGGCGGGAGTGAGCACAGATACGCAGTATTTT. Protein product: CASSLEVAGVSTDTQYF.

The chain carries TRBV7-9 and TRBJ2-2, with 7 nucleotides matching TRBD2. Per germline, CDR1 SEHNR and CDR2 FQNEAQ (reference sequence). Trimming at V came to 2 bases and at J to 2 bases, leaving 5 bases not matched to a gene. This CDR3 comprises 16 residues. This chain's CDR3 is CASSLYASGNTGELFF. In DNA form, the CDR3 reads TGTGCCAGCAGCTTATATGCTAGCGGAAACACCGGGGAGCTGTTTTTT.

CDR3 DNA: TGTGCCAGCAGCTTAGATCGAGTAGGGGCGGCGTACGAGCAGTACTTC. Translation: CASSLDRVGAAYEQYF. The chain carries TRBV11-3 and TRBJ2-7, with D possibly matching TRBD1 (5 bases). Trimming removed 0 bases at V and 4 bases at J, with 16 bases between. CDR3 size: 16 residues. CDR1 is SGHNT, CDR2 YENEEA, per germline.

This chain links TRBV11-3 with TRBJ1-1; 8 positions agree with TRBD1. Germline trimming cut 5 bases from V and 4 bases from J; bases unmatched to any gene: 6. Germline V gene data show CDR1 as SGHNT and CDR2 as YENEEA. The CDR3 has 14 residues. As DNA, the CDR3 is TGTGCCAGCAGCCCCGGACAGGGCATCACTGAAGCTTTCTTT. This encodes CASSPGQGITEAFF.

The V gene is TRBV4-1, the J gene TRBJ1-1, with TRBD1 as a possible D gene (5 bases). The CDR3 totals 15 residues. With 0 bases removed from V and 4 bases from J, the gap between germline ends came to 12 bases. CDR1 MGHRA and CDR2 YSYEKL come from the germline V gene. The CDR3: CASSQERGGFTEAFF. The CDR3, as DNA: TGCGCCAGCAGCCAAGAGAGGGGAGGGTTCACTGAAGCTTTCTTT.

This chain connects TRBV5-4 to TRBJ2-1; 9 nucleotides agree with TRBD2. J gave up 9 bases and V 1 base, and 14 bases lay outside the gene matches. This CDR3 spans 17 amino acids. Germline assignment: CDR1 SGHNT and CDR2 YYREEE (reference sequence). The DNA of the CDR3 is TGTGCCAGCAGCTTGCAACGTAGCGGGAGACTTGACGGTGAGCAGTTCTTC. Protein: CASSLQRSGRLDGEQFF.

This clone was seen more than once but under ten times. The chain employs TRBV12-5 and TRBJ1-1, with D unresolved. The V and J ends lost 7 bases and 0 bases respectively, with 9 bases between them. CDR1 is LGHNT and CDR2 is FRNRAP in the germline V gene. CDR3 length: 13 residues. This CDR3 is CASAPRMNTEAFF. CDR3 bases: TGTGCTAGTGCCCCCAGGATGAACACTGAAGCTTTCTTT.

The CDR3 nucleotides are TGTGCCAGCAGCCGGGGGAGATCCTACAATGAGCAGTTCTTC. Its translation is CASSRGRSYNEQFF. The chain uses TRBV7-2 and TRBJ2-1; perhaps TRBD2 as D (6 bases). V lost 5 bases, J lost 1 base, and 9 bases lay in between. The CDR3 runs to 14 residues. Germline V gene data show CDR1 as SGHTA and CDR2 as FQGNSA.

The chain carries TRBV5-6 and TRBJ2-2; possible D gene TRBD1, 6 bases. V was clipped by 6 bases and J by 4 bases, with 13 bases between them. The CDR3 covers 14 residues. The V gene's germline CDR1 is SGHDT and CDR2 YYEEEE. The CDR3 spells CASTLTGSTGELFF. CDR3 DNA: TGTGCCAGCACCCTTACAGGGAGCACCGGGGAGCTGTTTTTT.